This entry describes one T cell receptor beta chain. Its antigen is not identified. Germline CDR1 is MGHDK and CDR2 is SYGVNS. This CDR3 is built from 16 residues. Trimming cost V 0 bases and J 3 bases; bases outside gene matches: 8. This specimen belongs to a study of beta chain features in type 1 diabetes. Study-wide findings and caveats: Significant though moderate, a shortening of TCRB CDR3s appeared in all four CD4+ subsets of Type 1 diabetes patients.

Expressed TCRB transcripts were sequenced after all isolated RNA was converted to cDNA. This table comes from immunoSEQ multiplex PCR, and its TCRdb copy is limited to in-frame clones, with some not included. The top ten hold 0.0095% to 0.011% of the sample, which has 400,000 or so clones, roughly 12% seen once. The TCR sequence derives from a woman aged 18-29 years with type 1 diabetes. The sequencing input was naive CD4+ T cells from blood. The V call is TRBV25-1, the J call TRBJ2-7; 7 bases fit TRBD2. The CDR3 coding sequence is TGTGCCAGCAGTGAATATGCGGGGAGGGACCGCTACGAGCAGTACTTC. This codes for CASSEYAGRDRYEQYF.